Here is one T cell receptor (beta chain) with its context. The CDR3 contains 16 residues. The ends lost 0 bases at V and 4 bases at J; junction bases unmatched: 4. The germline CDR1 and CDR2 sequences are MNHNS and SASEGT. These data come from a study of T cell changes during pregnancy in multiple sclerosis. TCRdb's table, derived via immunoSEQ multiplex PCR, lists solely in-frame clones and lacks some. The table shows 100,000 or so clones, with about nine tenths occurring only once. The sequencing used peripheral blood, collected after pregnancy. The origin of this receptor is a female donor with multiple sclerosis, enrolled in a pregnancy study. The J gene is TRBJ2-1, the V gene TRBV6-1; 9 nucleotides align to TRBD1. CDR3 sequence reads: CASSEAGTGSYNEQFF. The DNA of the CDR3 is TGTGCCAGCAGTGAAGCCGGGACAGGGAGTTACAATGAGCAGTTCTTC.